The rows below give T cell receptor beta chains drawn from one sample of a study of identical twins. TCRdb re-called the 5' RACE reads with MiXCR, one entry per CDR3 protein. This sample has hundreds of thousands of distinct CDR3 sequences, with 24% found just once. The same sample was also used in a study of T cells expressing NK-cell markers.

The sequencing sample was made of CD4+ T cells sorted from blood. These receptors were taken from a woman between 18 and 29 years old in good health. The CDR3 runs from the conserved cysteine through the conserved F or W. The D gene is left open where the match is weak. Expanded clones are given a class, and other clones once, few, many or no size at all.

d_call clone_size j_call v_call cdr3_nt cdr3_aa
TRBD1 NA TRBJ2-1 TRBV18 TGTGCCAGCTCACCGGGACAGGTCCCGAATGAGCAGTTCTTC CASSPGQVPNEQFF
TRBD2 few TRBJ2-7 TRBV6-5 TGTGCCAGCAGTTTCATAGCGGGGAACTCCTACGAGCAGTACTTC CASSFIAGNSYEQYF
NA few TRBJ2-3 TRBV2 TGTGCTGGATGGGCAGGGGAGTCCGATACGCAGTATTTT CAGWAGESDTQYF
TRBD2 NA TRBJ2-1 TRBV5-1 TGCGCCAGCAGCTTGGAGGCGGGAGGATCCAATGAGCAGTTCTTC CASSLEAGGSNEQFF
TRBD2 few TRBJ2-5 TRBV12-3/TRBV12-4 TGTGCCAGCAGCTCCCGAAGTGGACTAGTGGAGACCCAGTACTTC CASSSRSGLVETQYF
TRBD2 NA TRBJ2-5 TRBV20-1 TGCAGTGCTAGGGGGGAGGGGAGCCAAGAGACCCAGTACTTC CSARGEGSQETQYF
NA many TRBJ1-4 TRBV29-1 TGCAGCGTTGAAGTAGTGGATGAAAAACTGTTTTTT CSVEVVDEKLFF
TRBD1 many TRBJ2-3 TRBV6-5 TGTGCCAGCAGTTACTCGATAAGGACAGGGGGCACAGATACGCAGTATTTT CASSYSIRTGGTDTQYF
NA NA TRBJ1-2 TRBV2 TGTGCCAGCAGTGGGGGCAGGGAGAACTATGGCTACACCTTC CASSGGRENYGYTF
NA NA TRBJ2-2 TRBV14 TGTGCCAGCAGCCAAATACAGGCGAACACCGGGGAGCTGTTTTTT CASSQIQANTGELFF
NA few TRBJ1-2 TRBV5-1 TGCGCCAGCAGCGTGGAGGTTGGGGACCAGGGCGGTGGCTACACCTTC CASSVEVGDQGGGYTF
NA NA TRBJ1-2 TRBV29-1 TGCAGCGTTGATTCAGAGAGACACAGAAACTATGGCTACACCTTC CSVDSERHRNYGYTF
TRBD2 few TRBJ2-1 TRBV20-1 TGCAGTGCTACCTCTAGCGGCCTGAAAAAGTTCTTC CSATSSGLKKFF
TRBD2 NA TRBJ2-3 TRBV20-1 TGCAGTGCTATTCTAGCGGCAGTCCGCACAGATACGCAGTATTTT CSAILAAVRTDTQYF
TRBD2 few TRBJ2-3 TRBV7-9 TGTGCCAGCAGCTTAGAAGCCGGCTTAGCGGGAAGTCAGTATTTT CASSLEAGLAGSQYF